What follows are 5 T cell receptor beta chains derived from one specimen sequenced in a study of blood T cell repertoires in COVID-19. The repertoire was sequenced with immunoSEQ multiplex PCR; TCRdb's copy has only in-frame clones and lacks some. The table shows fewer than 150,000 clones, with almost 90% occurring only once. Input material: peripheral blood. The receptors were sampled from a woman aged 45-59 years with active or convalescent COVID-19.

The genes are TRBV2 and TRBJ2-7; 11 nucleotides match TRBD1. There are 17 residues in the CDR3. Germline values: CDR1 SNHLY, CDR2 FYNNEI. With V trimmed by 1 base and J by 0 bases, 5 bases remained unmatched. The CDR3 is CASSEVKGQGASYEQYF. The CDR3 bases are TGTGCCAGCAGTGAAGTTAAAGGACAGGGGGCCTCCTACGAGCAGTACTTC.

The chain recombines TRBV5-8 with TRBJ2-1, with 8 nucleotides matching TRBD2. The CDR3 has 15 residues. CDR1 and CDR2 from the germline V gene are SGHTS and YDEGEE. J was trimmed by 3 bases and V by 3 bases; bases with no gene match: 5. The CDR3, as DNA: TGTGCCAGCAGCTCCAGCGGGAGAGGCTACAATGAGCAGTTCTTC. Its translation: CASSSSGRGYNEQFF.

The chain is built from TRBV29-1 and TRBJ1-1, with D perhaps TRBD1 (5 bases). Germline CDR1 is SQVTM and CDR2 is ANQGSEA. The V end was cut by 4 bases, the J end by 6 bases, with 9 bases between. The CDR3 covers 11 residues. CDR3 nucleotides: TGCAGCGTTGTATGGGGGGCTGAAGCTTTCTTT. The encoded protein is CSVVWGAEAFF. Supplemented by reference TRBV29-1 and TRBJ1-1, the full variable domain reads SAVISQKPSRDICQRGTSLTIQCQVDSQVTMMFWYRQQPGQSLTLIATANQGSEATYESGFVIDKFPISRPNLTFSTLTVSNMSPEDSSIYLCSVVWGAEAFFGQGTRLTVV.

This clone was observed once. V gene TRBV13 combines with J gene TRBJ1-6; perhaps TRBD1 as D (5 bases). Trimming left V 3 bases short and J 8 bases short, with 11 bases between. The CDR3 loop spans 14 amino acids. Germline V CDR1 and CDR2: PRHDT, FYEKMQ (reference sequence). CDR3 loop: CASSLTAPYSPLHF. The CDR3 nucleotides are TGTGCCAGCAGCTTGACAGCCCCCTATTCACCCCTCCACTTT.

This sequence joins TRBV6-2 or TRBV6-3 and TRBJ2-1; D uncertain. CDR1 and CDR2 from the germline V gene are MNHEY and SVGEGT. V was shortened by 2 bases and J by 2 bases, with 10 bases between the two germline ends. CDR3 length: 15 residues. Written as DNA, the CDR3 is TGTGCCAGCAGTTACAGCGACGGAGCCTACAATGAGCAGTTCTTC. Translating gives CASSYSDGAYNEQFF.